This T cell receptor (beta chain) derives from a study of T cell responses to AZD1222 COVID-19 vaccine. Study-wide points: Regions 160-218 and 743-854 dominated among vaccine-associated CD4 TCRs spanning spike. Every sample of the repertoires postdated the peak T cell response. Only a handful of AZD1222 recipients, roughly 6 in all, had baseline seropositivity. Females made up more of the donors, who were largely white British, and clonal diversity may have come out too low.

With respect to this clone: Antigen specificity is unknown.

Clones were sequenced by immunoSEQ multiplex PCR, and TCRdb holds only the in-frame ones, with some missing. The sample lists approximately 110,000 clones, over 75% occurring once. This CDR3 region has 15 residues. Germline V gene data show CDR1 as MNHEY and CDR2 as SVGEGT. V lost 2 bases and J 4 bases, leaving 12 bases between the germline ends. The chain joins TRBV6-2 or TRBV6-3 to TRBJ2-1; tentatively, D is TRBD1 (6 bases). The TCR comes from an adult in good health. The source was peripheral blood, collected on day 0 of AZD1222 vaccination. The CDR3 sequence is CASSYGTSAYNEQFF. DNA of the CDR3: TGTGCCAGCAGTTACGGGACATCAGCTTACAATGAGCAGTTCTTC.